This T cell receptor beta chain emerged from a study of blood T cells in healthy people across ages. Study-wide points: More naive CD4+ cells and higher diversity were found in long-lived than in aged donors.

A second PCR, run for about 7 to 12 cycles, used a sample-barcoded 5' primer plus a J-beta primer mix. Each cDNA molecule carried a tag from a template-switch adaptor that contained 12 random nucleotides. Using its own MiXCR run on the 5' RACE reads, TCRdb lists one record per CDR3 protein. The table shows 600,000 to 800,000 distinct CDR3 sequences, with approximately 52% occurring only once. This clonotype showed up just once. Antigen unknown. The specimen sequenced was blood. This receptor was obtained from an elderly woman in good health.

The CDR3 here is CSGTTSSGNTIYF. Written as DNA, the CDR3 is TGCAGCGGCACAACGAGCTCTGGAAACACCATATATTTT. This chain connects TRBV29-1 to TRBJ1-3; D gene unclear. The CDR3 consists of 13 residues. V was pared by 7 bases and J by 0 bases, with 10 bases between. Germline lookup yields CDR1 SQVTM and CDR2 ANQGSEA.